Each of the 27 T cell receptor beta chains below was sequenced from the same sample in a study of blood T cells in healthy people across ages. A sample-barcoded 5' primer and a J-beta primer mix were used in a second PCR of about 7 to 12 cycles. TCRdb reprocessed the 5' RACE reads via MiXCR and lists one record per CDR3 protein. The table shows 550,000 to 700,000 distinct CDR3 sequences, with roughly a quarter occurring only once. The sample consisted of blood. Receptors originate from a woman in her 70s in good health.

This clonotype was observed once. The rearrangement joins TRBV20-1 to TRBJ1-2; D possibly corresponds to TRBD1 (5 bases). Trimming removed 0 bases at V and 8 bases at J, with 16 bases between. The CDR3 consists of 14 residues. Germline CDR1 reads DFQATT; CDR2 reads SNEGSKA (reference sequence). CDR3 sequence (DNA): TGCAGTGCTAGAGACCGAGCGGACAAAGGGGGCTACACCTTC. Protein sequence: CSARDRADKGGYTF.

This chain joins TRBV3-1 and TRBJ1-2; D gene ambiguous. In germline, CDR1 is LGHDT, CDR2 YNNKEL (reference sequence). CDR3 length: 15 residues. V was trimmed by 0 bases and J by 8 bases, leaving 16 bases between them. The CDR3 nucleotides read TGTGCCAGCAGCCAAGAAGACGGGTTTCTATCCGGCTACACCTTC. It specifies CASSQEDGFLSGYTF.

The chain is built from TRBV7-2 and TRBJ2-5; TRBD2 aligns across 12 bases. The CDR3 is 17 residues long. The V segment lost 3 bases and the J segment 4 bases; nucleotides outside the gene matches: 9. Germline V gene data show CDR1 as SGHTA and CDR2 as FQGNSA. CDR3 in DNA: TGTGCCAGCAGCTTGGGCACTAGCGGGGGGAATGGAGAGACCCAGTACTTC. Protein: CASSLGTSGGNGETQYF.

This clonotype appeared a few times. The rearrangement uses TRBV4-3 and TRBJ2-5; 9 bases fit TRBD2. The J call is doubtful: the DNA matches TRBJ2-1 better. Germline-derived CDR1 and CDR2 are LGHNA and YSLEER. The CDR3 runs to 15 residues. CDR3 sequence: CASSQSLAGYNEQFF. DNA for the CDR3: TGCGCCAGCAGCCAAAGTCTAGCGGGGTACAATGAGCAGTTCTTC.

The chain uses TRBV25-1 and TRBJ2-1; D is unresolved. The CDR3 runs 14 residues. Per the germline V gene, CDR1 is MGHDK and CDR2 is SYGVNS. With 7 bases removed from V and 2 bases from J, the gap between germline ends came to 12 bases. The CDR3 loop is CASNPTGTYNEQFF. CDR3 in DNA: TGTGCCAGCAATCCTACGGGTACCTACAATGAGCAGTTCTTC.

The genes are TRBV28 and TRBJ2-2, with TRBD1 matching over 10 bases. Germline CDR1 reads MDHEN; CDR2 reads SYDVKM. V dropped 4 bases and J dropped 8; count of bases not matched to a gene: 16. The CDR3 has 18 residues. The CDR3 here is CASSSPPFGTGVSGELFF. CDR3 DNA: TGTGCCAGCAGTTCCCCCCCCTTTGGGACAGGGGTTTCAGGGGAGCTGTTTTTT. The entire variable domain, with the rest obtained from reference TRBV28 and TRBJ2-2, is as follows: DVKVTQSSRYLVKRTGEKVFLECVQDMDHENMFWYRQDPGLGLRLIYFSYDVKMKEKGDIPEGYSVSREKKERFSLILESASTNQTSMYLCASSSPPFGTGVSGELFFGEGSRLTVL.

This clonotype has only one observation. One end of the junction does not line up with germline, which may come from a read error. CDR3 coding DNA: TGTGCCAGCAGCTTAGAACAGGGCTACGAGCCGTACTTC. It specifies CASSLEQGYEPYF. The rearrangement uses TRBV7-2 and TRBJ2-7; the D gene is possibly TRBD1 (6 bases). This CDR3 region has 13 residues. Per germline, CDR1 SGHTA and CDR2 FQGNSA.

This clonotype was picked up a small number of times. The junction shows a germline mismatch at one end, possibly a read error. The chain uses TRBV5-1 and TRBJ1-4; TRBD1 matches at 7 bases. The CDR3 totals 16 residues. Germline-derived CDR1 and CDR2 are SGHRS and YFSETQ. The CDR3 here is CASSLGTAATNERLFF. The CDR3, as DNA: TGCGCCAGCAGCCTTGGGACAGCCGCAACTAATGAAAGACTGTTTTTT.

This clonotype was counted ten times or more. CDR3 loop: CASSTVNGGKTQYF. As DNA, the CDR3 is TGTGCCAGCAGCACCGTAAACGGGGGAAAGACCCAGTACTTC. The chain combines TRBV3-1 with TRBJ2-5; maybe TRBD2 (6 bases). CDR3 size: 14 residues. Trimming removed 5 bases from V and 6 bases from J, with 16 bases in between. Germline CDR1 is LGHDT and CDR2 is YNNKEL (reference sequence).

To note about this clonotype: One end of the junction is discordant with germline, which a read error may explain. The rearrangement links TRBV20-1 to TRBJ2-1; TRBD1 might be the D (6 bases). CDR1 is DFQATT and CDR2 is SNEGSKA in the germline V gene (reference sequence). This CDR3 contains 14 residues. The CDR3 DNA reads as TGCAGTGCTGGGACAATCAGCTCCTACGATGAGCAGTTCTTC. Amino acids: CSAGTISSYDEQFF.

V is TRBV7-2 and J is TRBJ2-3; 10 nucleotides line up with TRBD2. The CDR3 consists of 16 residues. Looked up from germline, CDR1 is SGHTA and CDR2 is FQGNSA. V lost 3 bases and J lost 4; bases outside the gene matches: 7. CDR3 sequence: CASSFSSGGAADTQYF. CDR3 in DNA: TGTGCCAGCAGCTTCAGCAGCGGGGGGGCGGCAGATACGCAGTATTTT.

This rearrangement joins TRBV3-1 to TRBJ2-1, with TRBD2 as a possible D gene (6 bases). Germline V gene sequence: CDR1 LGHDT, CDR2 YNNKEL (reference sequence). CDR3 length equals 13 residues. Trimming removed 5 bases at V and 6 bases at J, with 11 bases between. This CDR3 reads CASSAGRGNEQFF. The CDR3 nucleotides read TGTGCCAGCAGCGCGGGACGGGGCAATGAGCAGTTCTTC.

J is TRBJ2-1 and V is TRBV7-2; 11 bases are shared with TRBD2. V shed 4 bases, J shed 4 bases, and the junction held 12 bases outside the gene matches. This CDR3 has 18 residues. Germline V CDR1 and CDR2: SGHTA, FQGNSA. The CDR3 region has the DNA TGTGCCAGCAGCTCATTCGGTGGTTTAGCGGGGGGGTACAATGAGCAGTTCTTC. As protein: CASSSFGGLAGGYNEQFF.

There are a few counts of this clonotype. The chain employs TRBV10-3 and TRBJ2-7; TRBD2 matches 7 bases. Germline V gene data show CDR1 as ENHRY and CDR2 as SYGVKD. The V and J ends lost 2 bases and 6 bases, in that order; junction bases with no gene match: 4. CDR3 length equals 13 residues. The CDR3 nucleotides are TGTGCCATCAGTGAGAAAGGGGAGGGCGAGCAGTACTTC. This sequence encodes CAISEKGEGEQYF.

The V and J genes are TRBV7-2 and TRBJ2-6; the D gene is possibly TRBD1 (5 bases). Trimming stripped 1 base from V and 4 bases from J, with 11 bases between. The CDR3 has 16 amino acids. The V gene's germline CDR1 is SGHTA and CDR2 FQGNSA. CDR3 bases: TGTGCCAGCAGCTTAGAAAGGGGATCGGGGGCCAACGTCCTGACTTTC. Amino acid sequence: CASSLERGSGANVLTF.

The chain links TRBV7-2 to TRBJ1-2; D might be TRBD1 (5 bases). Trimming shortened V by 4 bases and J by 4 bases, and 16 bases separated the two germline ends. Germline V CDR1 and CDR2: SGHTA, FQGNSA. This CDR3 spans 15 amino acids. The CDR3 DNA follows: TGTGCCAGCAGCTCACGTACGGGACGGAGCTATGGCTACACCTTC. It specifies CASSSRTGRSYGYTF.

The table lists this clonotype with a few counts. The chain is built from TRBV20-1 and TRBJ1-1, with 11 bases aligning to TRBD1. Losses at the gene ends were 1 base for V and 4 bases for J; bases not matched to a gene: 5. The CDR3 covers 15 residues. Germline V lookup: CDR1 DFQATT, CDR2 SNEGSKA (reference sequence). The CDR3 nucleotides read TGCAGTGCTAGAGGTGGACAGGGGGCTATCACTGAAGCTTTCTTT. As protein: CSARGGQGAITEAFF.

The V gene is TRBV7-2, the J gene TRBJ2-5; 8 bases are shared with TRBD1. The DNA end is a closer match to TRBJ2-7, so the J assignment may be wrong. CDR1 is SGHTA, CDR2 FQGNSA, per germline. This CDR3 is 16 amino acids long. For the CDR3, the DNA is TGTGCCAGCAGCCCCTCCGGGACAGGAAACTTAGACGAGCAGTACTTC. Translating it yields CASSPSGTGNLDEQYF.

The chain combines TRBV20-1 with TRBJ2-2, with D possibly TRBD1 on 5 matching bases. The CDR3 runs 16 residues. Germline V gene data show CDR1 as DFQATT and CDR2 as SNEGSKA (reference sequence). Trimming removed 1 base at V and 5 bases at J, with 17 bases between. For the CDR3, the DNA is TGCAGTGCTAGAGGAGAGCAGGGATTATATACCGGGGAGCTGTTTTTT. It translates to CSARGEQGLYTGELFF.

Comment on this clonotype: The junction and the germline gene differ at one end; a read error may be behind it. The CDR3 region is CASSLLSRPGLGGSCEQYF. In DNA form, the CDR3 reads TGTGCCAGCAGTTTATTGTCTCGCCCGGGACTAGGGGGCTCCTGCGAGCAGTACTTC. The V and J genes are TRBV27 and TRBJ2-7; D might be TRBD2 (8 bases). Per the germline V gene, CDR1 is MNHEY and CDR2 is SMNVEV (reference sequence). The CDR3 runs 19 residues.

V and J are TRBV11-3 and TRBJ2-1; a possible D gene is TRBD2 (5 bases). With 2 bases removed from V and 8 bases from J, the gap between germline ends came to 13 bases. This CDR3 contains 14 residues. The germline gives CDR1 SGHNT, CDR2 YENEEA. CDR3 region: CASSLYRGSDEQFF. The CDR3 DNA reads TGTGCCAGCAGCTTATACCGGGGTAGCGATGAGCAGTTCTTC. Full variable domain (remainder filled in from reference TRBV11-3 and TRBJ2-1): EAGVVQSPRYKIIEKKQPVAFWCNPISGHNTLYWYLQNLGQGPELLIRYENEEAVDDSQLPKDRFSAERLKGVDSTLKIQPAELGDSAVYLCASSLYRGSDEQFFGPGTRLTVL.

The J gene is TRBJ2-5, the V gene TRBV5-5, with D tentatively TRBD2 (5 bases). This CDR3 contains 15 residues. CDR1 and CDR2 (germline): SGHKS, YYEKEE (reference sequence). V was pared by 0 bases and J by 6 bases, with 15 bases between. In DNA, the CDR3 is TGTGCCAGCAGCTTGGATCCTAATGGGAGAAAGACCCAGTACTTC. Translating it yields CASSLDPNGRKTQYF.

This chain uses TRBV6-1 with TRBJ2-3; D remains ambiguous. Trimming took 8 bases from V and 2 from J, leaving 14 bases between them. The V gene's germline CDR1 is MNHNS and CDR2 SASEGT. The CDR3 extends over 14 amino acids. This CDR3 is CASRGHRNTDTQYF. The CDR3 DNA sequence: TGTGCCAGCCGCGGTCATCGGAACACAGATACGCAGTATTTT.

This clonotype has a handful of counts. This sequence joins TRBV5-1 and TRBJ1-3; D may be TRBD1 (5 bases). The ends were cut back, 1 base at V and 1 base at J, with 12 bases in the middle. The CDR3 is made up of 16 amino acids. Germline lookup yields CDR1 SGHRS and CDR2 YFSETQ. Here the CDR3 reads CASSLQPGMSGNTIYF. Written as DNA, the CDR3 is TGCGCCAGCAGCTTGCAACCAGGGATGTCTGGAAACACCATATATTTT.

The rearrangement uses TRBV5-6 and TRBJ2-1, with 12 bases identical to TRBD2. V was clipped by 1 base and J by 1 base; unmatched bases: 6. The CDR3 sequence is 18 residues long. From germline, CDR1 is SGHDT and CDR2 YYEEEE. The CDR3: CASSLWASGGASYNEQFF. The CDR3 nucleotides are TGTGCCAGCAGCTTGTGGGCTAGCGGGGGGGCATCCTACAATGAGCAGTTCTTC. Filled out from reference TRBV5-6 and TRBJ2-1, the complete variable domain reads DAGVTQSPTHLIKTRGQQVTLRCSPKSGHDTVSWYQQALGQGPQFIFQYYEEEERQRGNFPDRFSGHQFPNYSSELNVNALLLGDSALYLCASSLWASGGASYNEQFFGPGTRLTVL.

The chain uses TRBV7-2 and TRBJ2-4; no reliable D call. This CDR3 spans 16 amino acids. V was cut by 7 bases and J by 12 bases, with 28 bases left in between. Germline loops: CDR1 SGHTA, CDR2 FQGNSA. This CDR3 is CASTRRGTGLRTCQYF. The CDR3 region has the DNA TGTGCCAGCACCCGACGAGGAACGGGTCTTAGAACATGTCAGTACTTC.

J is TRBJ1-1 and V is TRBV4-3; D perhaps matches TRBD1 (6 bases). V was cut by 3 bases and J by 0 bases, with 14 bases left in between. CDR1 and CDR2 (germline): LGHNA, YSLEER. The CDR3 has 16 residues. The CDR3 loop reads CASSQGGGRLNTEAFF. The CDR3 DNA follows: TGCGCCAGCAGCCAGGGGGGGGGGCGGCTGAACACTGAAGCTTTCTTT.